The 32 T cell receptor beta chains below all came from one sample that was sequenced in a study of memory CD4+ T cells and cytomegalovirus serostatus. The sort gate was single viable CD3+CD4+CD8-CD45RO+ cells for memory CD4+ T cells. Sequencing was performed with immunoSEQ multiplex PCR; in TCRdb, only in-frame clones are kept and a portion is missing. The repertoire holds about 56,000 clones, with 82% as singletons. The specimen was memory CD4+ T cells from blood. The receptors shown here come from an adult in good health and CMV-seronegative.

The chain joins TRBV5-1 to TRBJ2-3; tentatively, D is TRBD2 (5 bases). From germline, CDR1 is SGHRS and CDR2 YFSETQ. With 6 bases removed from V and 5 bases from J, the gap between germline ends came to 13 bases. The CDR3 spans 13 residues. DNA for the CDR3: TGCGCCAGCAAGGAGGTAAGGGAAGATACGCAGTATTTT. It specifies CASKEVREDTQYF.

V usage is TRBV10-3 and J usage is TRBJ2-7; TRBD2 agrees at 11 bases. This CDR3 spans 14 amino acids. The J segment lost 9 bases and the V segment lost 0 bases, leaving 4 bases of the junction unmatched. Germline CDR1 and CDR2: ENHRY and SYGVKD. CDR3 amino acids: CAISESGTSGTQYF. The DNA for the CDR3 is TGTGCCATCAGTGAGTCTGGGACTAGCGGAACGCAGTACTTC.

The chain recombines TRBV5-6 with TRBJ2-5; no firm D call. This CDR3 contains 14 residues. Trimming stripped 4 bases from V and 5 bases from J, with 15 bases between. The germline V gene encodes CDR1 SGHDT and CDR2 YYEEEE. Here the CDR3 reads CASSVGMAVETQYF. CDR3 sequence (DNA): TGTGCCAGCAGCGTAGGGATGGCGGTTGAGACCCAGTACTTC.

CDR3 DNA sequence: TGTGCCTGGAGTGTACGGGGGGCCGCTGAAGCTTTCTTT. Protein product: CAWSVRGAAEAFF. This chain joins TRBV30 and TRBJ1-1; a weak D match, TRBD1 (6 bases). The V and J ends lost 0 bases and 6 bases respectively, with 11 bases between them. There are 13 residues in the CDR3. Per the germline V gene, CDR1 is GTSNPN and CDR2 is SVGIG (reference sequence).

The gene calls are TRBV5-1 and TRBJ1-1; the D is unclear. Germline CDR1 reads SGHRS; CDR2 reads YFSETQ. Trimming shortened V by 4 bases and J by 1 base, and 8 bases separated the two germline ends. The CDR3 runs 13 residues. The CDR3 region is CASSRSANTEAFF. The CDR3 nucleotides read TGCGCCAGCAGCCGTTCAGCGAACACTGAAGCTTTCTTT.

The chain employs TRBV28 and TRBJ2-5; 8 bases fit TRBD1. The CDR3 covers 16 residues. V gave up 7 bases and J gave up 0 bases; unmatched junction bases: 10. Germline CDR1 is MDHEN and CDR2 is SYDVKM. The CDR3 sequence is CASTARGTGHQETQYF. CDR3 sequence (DNA): TGTGCCAGCACCGCACGGGGGACAGGCCACCAAGAGACCCAGTACTTC. The complete variable domain, with remaining parts taken from reference TRBV28 and TRBJ2-5, reads DVKVTQSSRYLVKRTGEKVFLECVQDMDHENMFWYRQDPGLGLRLIYFSYDVKMKEKGDIPEGYSVSREKKERFSLILESASTNQTSMYLCASTARGTGHQETQYFGPGTRLLVL.

The gene calls are TRBV4-1 and TRBJ1-3; D is undetermined. Trimming took off 1 base at V and 0 bases at J, with 10 bases between the two ends. Germline V gene sequence: CDR1 MGHRA, CDR2 YSYEKL. The CDR3 covers 16 residues. The CDR3 sequence: CASSQVSGYSGNTIYF. CDR3 nucleotide sequence: TGCGCCAGCAGCCAAGTTTCGGGATACTCTGGAAACACCATATATTTT.

V usage is TRBV29-1 and J usage is TRBJ2-5, with 8 bases matching TRBD2. V gave up 1 base and J gave up 4 bases; unmatched junction bases: 2. CDR1 SQVTM and CDR2 ANQGSEA come from the germline V gene. This CDR3 has 13 amino acids. Here the CDR3 reads CSVEGAGAETQYF. CDR3 in DNA: TGCAGCGTTGAAGGAGCGGGGGCAGAGACCCAGTACTTC.

This chain links TRBV19 with TRBJ2-1; weak D call: TRBD1 (6 bases). The ends were cut back, 7 bases at V and 2 bases at J, with 15 bases in the middle. The germline CDR1 and CDR2 sequences are LNHDA and SQIVND (reference sequence). The CDR3 extends over 15 amino acids. The CDR3 region is CASISRAGAYNEQFF. As DNA, the CDR3 is TGTGCCAGTATTTCCCGGGCAGGGGCCTACAATGAGCAGTTCTTC. Filled out from reference TRBV19 and TRBJ2-1, the complete variable domain reads DGGITQSPKYLFRKEGQNVTLSCEQNLNHDAMYWYRQDPGQGLRLIYYSQIVNDFQKGDIAEGYSVSREKKESFPLTVTSAQKNPTAFYLCASISRAGAYNEQFFGPGTRLTVL.

V is TRBV28 and J is TRBJ1-4; no clear D. V lost 5 bases and J 2 bases, leaving 12 bases between the germline ends. This CDR3 has 15 amino acids. Germline V CDR1 and CDR2: MDHEN, SYDVKM. The CDR3 reads CASSVRAGTNEKLFF. The CDR3, as DNA: TGTGCCAGCAGTGTAAGGGCGGGGACTAATGAAAAACTGTTTTTT.

The V call is TRBV28, the J call TRBJ1-5, with a tentative D call TRBD1 (6 bases). This CDR3 contains 15 residues. Germline-derived CDR1 and CDR2 are MDHEN and SYDVKM. Trimming removed 6 bases from V and 4 bases from J, with 16 bases in between. CDR3 in amino acids: CASSLGGGGNQPQHF. CDR3 in DNA: TGTGCCAGCAGCCTAGGGGGTGGAGGGAATCAGCCCCAGCATTTT.

This sequence joins TRBV28 and TRBJ2-5, with a possible D match to TRBD2 (5 bases). The germline V gene has CDR1 MDHEN and CDR2 SYDVKM. The V and J ends lost 7 bases and 4 bases respectively, with 13 bases between them. The CDR3 sequence is 13 residues long. CDR3 amino acids: CASTRGVRETQYF. Here the CDR3 DNA reads TGTGCCAGCACCCGGGGTGTACGAGAGACCCAGTACTTC. The variable domain in full, with the rest retrieved from reference TRBV28 and TRBJ2-5, is DVKVTQSSRYLVKRTGEKVFLECVQDMDHENMFWYRQDPGLGLRLIYFSYDVKMKEKGDIPEGYSVSREKKERFSLILESASTNQTSMYLCASTRGVRETQYFGPGTRLLVL.

The chain couples TRBV2 to TRBJ2-5; TRBD2 matches 7 bases. Germline V gene lookup returns CDR1 SNHLY and CDR2 FYNNEI. CDR3 length: 13 residues. The J segment lost 6 bases and the V segment lost 3 bases, leaving 4 bases of the junction unmatched. The DNA of the CDR3 is TGTGCCAGCAGTGAGGGGGGGATACAGACCCAGTACTTC. This sequence encodes CASSEGGIQTQYF.

This rearrangement joins TRBV28 to TRBJ2-7; no reliable D call. The V end lost 2 bases, the J end lost 4 bases, and 15 bases lay between the germline ends. Germline V CDR1 and CDR2: MDHEN, SYDVKM. This CDR3 is built from 15 residues. In nucleotides, the CDR3 is TGTGCCAGCAGTTTACCTGGAACAGTTGAGTACGAGCAGTACTTC. This codes for CASSLPGTVEYEQYF.

This clone was counted only a few times. This sample also contains other DNA sequences that code for the same CDR3. This chain joins TRBV9 and TRBJ2-5; TRBD2 might be the D (5 bases). The CDR3 is 13 amino acids. The V end lost 0 bases, the J end lost 4 bases, and 7 bases lay between the germline ends. Germline V gene data show CDR1 as SGDLS and CDR2 as YYNGEE. CDR3 nucleotide sequence: TGTGCCAGCAGCGTAGGAGGGCGAGAGACCCAGTACTTC. Translation: CASSVGGRETQYF.

The genes are TRBV7-8 and TRBJ2-7; TRBD2 matches at 9 bases. Germline trimming cut 5 bases from V and 0 bases from J; bases unmatched to any gene: 8. Germline V gene lookup returns CDR1 SGHVS and CDR2 FQNEAQ. This CDR3 spans 16 amino acids. The DNA for the CDR3 is TGTGCCAGCAGCAAAATAGCGGGGGCTAGCTCCTACGAGCAGTACTTC. Its protein product is CASSKIAGASSYEQYF. Looking up the rest from reference TRBV7-8 and TRBJ2-7 gives the full variable domain: GAGVSQSPRYKVAKRGQDVALRCDPISGHVSLFWYQQALGQGPEFLTYFQNEAQLDKSGLPSDRFFAERPEGSVSTLKIQRTQQEDSAVYLCASSKIAGASSYEQYFGPGTRLTVT.

The genes are TRBV18 and TRBJ1-6; D uncertain. Trimming left V 2 bases short and J 7 bases short, with 6 bases between. In germline, CDR1 is KGHSH, CDR2 LQKENI. This CDR3 comprises 13 residues. DNA for the CDR3: TGTGCCAGCTCACCAGAAGGGAATTCACCCCTCCACTTT. Translating it yields CASSPEGNSPLHF.

With regard to this clone: The sample has other DNA sequences that encode this CDR3 too. The V gene is TRBV5-1, the J gene TRBJ1-2; 8 positions match TRBD1. The CDR3 runs to 15 residues. In germline, CDR1 is SGHRS, CDR2 YFSETQ. Trimming took 0 bases from V and 4 from J; bases not matched to a gene: 5. CDR3 sequence (DNA): TGCGCCAGCAGCTTGGGTGGACAGGGAGGCTATGGCTACACCTTC. It codes for CASSLGGQGGYGYTF.

The chain employs TRBV18 and TRBJ2-1; 10 positions agree with TRBD2. The germline V gene has CDR1 KGHSH and CDR2 LQKENI. Trimming removed 0 bases from V and 4 bases from J; junction bases left unmatched: 3. The CDR3 is 16 residues long. CDR3 in DNA: TGTGCCAGCTCACCACCGGTAGCGGGGGGTTACAATGAGCAGTTCTTC. This codes for CASSPPVAGGYNEQFF. The whole variable domain, filled in from reference TRBV18 and TRBJ2-1, reads NAGVMQNPRHLVRRRGQEARLRCSPMKGHSHVYWYRQLPEEGLKFMVYLQKENIIDESGMPKERFSAEFPKEGPSILRIQQVVRGDSAAYFCASSPPVAGGYNEQFFGPGTRLTVL.

This chain uses TRBV7-3 with TRBJ2-7; D is possibly TRBD2 (6 bases). Trimming stripped 1 base from V and 4 bases from J, with 8 bases between. CDR1 is SGHTA, CDR2 FQGTGA, per germline. The CDR3 is made up of 13 amino acids. CDR3 sequence reads: CASSLNAGYEQYF. CDR3 coding DNA: TGTGCCAGCAGCTTAAATGCGGGATACGAGCAGTACTTC.

The sample holds a few counts of this clone. The same CDR3 can be traced to other DNA sequences in this sample. The V call is TRBV2, the J call TRBJ2-1; possibly TRBD2 for D (5 bases). The V end lost 2 bases, the J end lost 4 bases, and 24 bases lay between the germline ends. In germline, CDR1 is SNHLY, CDR2 FYNNEI. There are 19 residues in the CDR3. The CDR3 loop reads CASSEKFKGAVLIYNEQFF. CDR3 DNA: TGTGCCAGCAGTGAAAAGTTTAAGGGAGCGGTTCTTATTTACAATGAGCAGTTCTTC.

This clone has a single count. J is TRBJ2-2 and V is TRBV15; 8 bases are a match to TRBD2. This CDR3 has 16 residues. Germline lookup yields CDR1 LNHNV and CDR2 YYDKDF (reference sequence). The V gene end was trimmed by 1 base and the J gene end by 6 bases; junction bases not matched to a gene: 7. CDR3 loop: CATSRVRGGGSGELFF. The CDR3 DNA reads as TGTGCCACCAGCAGAGTTCGGGGGGGCGGTTCCGGGGAGCTGTTTTTT.

J is TRBJ1-5 and V is TRBV9; D might be TRBD1 (5 bases). The germline gives CDR1 SGDLS, CDR2 YYNGEE. Trimming removed 0 bases from V and 2 bases from J, with 9 bases in between. This CDR3 is 15 amino acids long. The CDR3 loop reads CASSVGGEGNQPQHF. The CDR3 nucleotides are TGTGCCAGCAGCGTAGGGGGGGAGGGCAATCAGCCCCAGCATTTT.

The rearrangement joins TRBV2 to TRBJ1-5, with 11 bases aligning to TRBD1. The length of the CDR3 is 16 residues. V gave up 6 bases and J gave up 7 bases; unmatched junction bases: 11. Germline V CDR1 and CDR2: SNHLY, FYNNEI. CDR3 in amino acids: CASRLPGDRGRQPQHF. The DNA of the CDR3 is TGTGCCAGCAGGCTCCCGGGGGACAGGGGGAGGCAGCCCCAGCATTTT.

The V gene is TRBV15, the J gene TRBJ2-7; a possible D gene is TRBD1 (6 bases). The V and J ends lost 1 base and 3 bases respectively, with 10 bases between them. The CDR3 runs 14 residues. Germline V gene data show CDR1 as LNHNV and CDR2 as YYDKDF (reference sequence). The CDR3 spells CATSRVWDNYEQYF. The CDR3 nucleotides are TGTGCCACCAGCAGAGTATGGGACAACTACGAGCAGTACTTC.

This clone was seen a single time. The chain has TRBV5-4 and TRBJ1-4; 7 bases agree with TRBD1. The CDR3 is 14 residues long. From germline, CDR1 is SGHNT and CDR2 YYREEE (reference sequence). Trimming removed 1 base from V and 8 bases from J; junction bases left unmatched: 5. The CDR3 nucleotides read TGTGCCAGCAGCTTGAGAGGGGACAGCGAAAAACTGTTTTTT. Protein product: CASSLRGDSEKLFF.

This clone has a single count. As DNA, the CDR3 is TGTGCCAGCAGCTCAGCACGGACAGCGAAGCAACGCTACACCTTC. Translated, it gives CASSSARTAKQRYTF. The rearrangement links TRBV5-5 to TRBJ1-2; weak D call: TRBD1 (6 bases). Germline CDR1 reads SGHKS; CDR2 reads YYEKEE (reference sequence). The CDR3 sequence is 15 residues long. Deletions cut 3 bases from V and 9 bases from J, with 21 bases between.

This clone was counted once. This chain uses TRBV5-4 with TRBJ2-7; D uncertain. Trimming removed 3 bases at V and 3 bases at J, with 7 bases between. Germline V CDR1 and CDR2: SGHNT, YYREEE (reference sequence). The CDR3 consists of 12 residues. The CDR3 DNA reads TGTGCCAGCAGCTCGATGAACTACGAGCAGTACTTC. This sequence encodes CASSSMNYEQYF.

The J gene is TRBJ2-5, the V gene TRBV28; TRBD2 agrees at 9 bases. The CDR3 is 17 residues long. The V segment lost 5 bases and the J segment 5 bases; nucleotides outside the gene matches: 15. Germline CDR1 reads MDHEN; CDR2 reads SYDVKM. CDR3 nucleotide sequence: TGTGCCAGCAGTCTCCGAATGATAGCGGGGGTGTTCGAGACCCAGTACTTC. Residues: CASSLRMIAGVFETQYF.

Worth noting for this clone: The same CDR3 arises from other DNA sequences in this sample as well. The chain combines TRBV28 with TRBJ1-1; 7 nucleotides line up with TRBD1. Trimming removed 5 bases from V and 3 bases from J; junction bases left unmatched: 9. The CDR3 sequence is 15 residues long. CDR1 is MDHEN, CDR2 SYDVKM, per germline. The CDR3 coding sequence is TGTGCCAGCAGTCCGAACCAGGGGGTGTACACTGAAGCTTTCTTT. Its protein is CASSPNQGVYTEAFF.

The chain recombines TRBV5-1 with TRBJ2-6; D call uncertain. The germline V and J ends were trimmed by 0 bases and 4 bases, with 5 bases remaining between them. Germline V lookup: CDR1 SGHRS, CDR2 YFSETQ. The CDR3 totals 14 residues. The CDR3 loop reads CASSLVSGANVLTF. In DNA form, the CDR3 reads TGCGCCAGCAGCTTGGTGTCGGGGGCCAACGTCCTGACTTTC.

CDR3: CASSLRTGSQETQYF. CDR3 DNA: TGTGCCAGCAGCTTAAGGACAGGCAGCCAGGAGACCCAGTACTTC. J is TRBJ2-5 and V is TRBV7-8, with 7 bases lining up with TRBD1. Germline V CDR1 and CDR2: SGHVS, FQNEAQ. This CDR3 is built from 15 residues. After removal of 2 bases from V and 5 bases from J, the junction contained 8 bases not matched to a gene. Combining the CDR3 with reference TRBV7-8 and TRBJ2-5 gives the whole variable domain GAGVSQSPRYKVAKRGQDVALRCDPISGHVSLFWYQQALGQGPEFLTYFQNEAQLDKSGLPSDRFFAERPEGSVSTLKIQRTQQEDSAVYLCASSLRTGSQETQYFGPGTRLLVL.